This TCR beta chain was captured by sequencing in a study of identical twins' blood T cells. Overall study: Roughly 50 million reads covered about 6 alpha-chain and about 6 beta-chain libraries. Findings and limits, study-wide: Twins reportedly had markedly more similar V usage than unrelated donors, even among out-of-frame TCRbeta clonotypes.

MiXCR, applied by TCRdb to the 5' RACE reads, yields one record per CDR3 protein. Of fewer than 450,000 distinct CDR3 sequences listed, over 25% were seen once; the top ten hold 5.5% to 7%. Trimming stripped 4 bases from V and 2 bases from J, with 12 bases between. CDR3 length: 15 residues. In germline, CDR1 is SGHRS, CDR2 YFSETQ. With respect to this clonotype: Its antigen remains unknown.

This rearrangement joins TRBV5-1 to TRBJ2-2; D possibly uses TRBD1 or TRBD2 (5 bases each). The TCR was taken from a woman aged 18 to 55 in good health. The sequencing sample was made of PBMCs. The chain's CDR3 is CASSPRGANTGELFF. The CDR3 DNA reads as TGCGCCAGCAGCCCGAGGGGTGCAAACACCGGGGAGCTGTTTTTT.